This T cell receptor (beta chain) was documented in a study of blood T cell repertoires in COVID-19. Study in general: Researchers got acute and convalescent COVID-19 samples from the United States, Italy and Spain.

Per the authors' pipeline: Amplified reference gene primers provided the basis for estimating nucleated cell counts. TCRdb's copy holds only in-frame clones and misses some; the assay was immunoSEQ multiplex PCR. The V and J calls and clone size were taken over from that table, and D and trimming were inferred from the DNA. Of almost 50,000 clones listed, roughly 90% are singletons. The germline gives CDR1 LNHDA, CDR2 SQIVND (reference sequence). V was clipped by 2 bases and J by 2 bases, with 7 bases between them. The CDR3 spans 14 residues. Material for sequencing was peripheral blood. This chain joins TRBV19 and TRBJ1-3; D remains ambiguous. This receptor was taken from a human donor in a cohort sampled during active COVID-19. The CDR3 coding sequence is TGTGCCAGTAGTATACAGGCCACTGGAAACACCATATATTTT. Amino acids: CASSIQATGNTIYF.